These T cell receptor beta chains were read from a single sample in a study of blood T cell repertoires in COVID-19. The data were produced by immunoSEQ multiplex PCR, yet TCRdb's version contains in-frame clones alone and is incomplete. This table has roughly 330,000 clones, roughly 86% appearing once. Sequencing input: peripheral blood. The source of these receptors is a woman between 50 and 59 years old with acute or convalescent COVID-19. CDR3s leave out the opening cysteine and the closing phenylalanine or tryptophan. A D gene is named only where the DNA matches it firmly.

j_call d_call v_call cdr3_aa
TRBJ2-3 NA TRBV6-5 ASSRGDTQY
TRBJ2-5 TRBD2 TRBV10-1 ADLLAREGLEETQY
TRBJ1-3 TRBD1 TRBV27 ASRGQNSGNTIY
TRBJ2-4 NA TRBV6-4 ASSATQEGNIQY
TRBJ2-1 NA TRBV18 ASSPYVDEQF
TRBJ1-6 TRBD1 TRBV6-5 ASSPEAGGFSPLH
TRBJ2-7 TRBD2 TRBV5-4 ASSLASSGNSGYEQY
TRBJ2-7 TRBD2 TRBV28 ASIKGLEGEQY
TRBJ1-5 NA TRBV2 ASGGWGLGQPQH
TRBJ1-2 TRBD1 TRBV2 ASSPFDRGENYGYT
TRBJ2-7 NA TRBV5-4 ASSPGGGSGGAYEQY
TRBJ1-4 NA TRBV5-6 ASSLGQTNEKLF
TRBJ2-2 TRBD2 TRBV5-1 ASSGLAGGNTGELF
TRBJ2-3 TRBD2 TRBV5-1 ASSLLAGGSDTQY
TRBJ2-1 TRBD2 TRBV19 ASSKIAGAYNEQF
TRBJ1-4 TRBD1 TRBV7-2 ASSLAWTGSEKLF
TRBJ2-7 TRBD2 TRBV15 ATSRVLAGEYEQY
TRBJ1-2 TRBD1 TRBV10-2 ASSVDREYGYT
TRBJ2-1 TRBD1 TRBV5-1 ASSLGDRATNEQF
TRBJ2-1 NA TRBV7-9 ASSNLDNEQF
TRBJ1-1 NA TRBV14 ASSQVSSGKAEAF
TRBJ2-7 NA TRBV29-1 SVEGRELGSEQY
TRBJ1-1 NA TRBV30 AWRVITGGWSAF
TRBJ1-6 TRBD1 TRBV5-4 ASSLDAGGNSPLH
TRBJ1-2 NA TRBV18 ASSPTGRMVGYT
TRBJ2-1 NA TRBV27 ASSLGESNEQF
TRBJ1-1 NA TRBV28 ASSPWTENTEAF
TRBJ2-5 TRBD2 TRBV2 ASSDQGGWETQY
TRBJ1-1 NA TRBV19 ASSMIVGGNTEAF
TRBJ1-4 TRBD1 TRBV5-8 ASSLGQGREKLF
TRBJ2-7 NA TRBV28 ASRGDVQGSYEQY
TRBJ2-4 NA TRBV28 ASSLFLAKNIQY
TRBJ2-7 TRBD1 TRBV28 ASSSQGAREQY
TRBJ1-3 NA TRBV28 ASSSPGQSGNTIY
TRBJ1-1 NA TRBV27 ASSPGTRVEAF
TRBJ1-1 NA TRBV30 AWSVQGGLTEAF
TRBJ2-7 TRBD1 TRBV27 ASSSIDGDRGRGSSYEQY
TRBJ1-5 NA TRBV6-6 ASSYSDIDSNQPQH
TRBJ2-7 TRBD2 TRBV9 ASSVDSGVYEQY
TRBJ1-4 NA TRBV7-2 ASSPRPGQSEKLF
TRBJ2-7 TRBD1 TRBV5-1 ASSLATGEYEQY
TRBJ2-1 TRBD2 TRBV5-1 ASSLLAGEDNEQF
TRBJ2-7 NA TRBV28 ASSLAGYEQY
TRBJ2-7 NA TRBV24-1 ATSDRTNEQY
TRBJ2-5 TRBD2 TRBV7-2 ASSLQRGEETQY
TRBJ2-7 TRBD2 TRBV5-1 ASSQSAGGGSYEQY
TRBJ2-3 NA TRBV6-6 ASSYVRGAADTQY
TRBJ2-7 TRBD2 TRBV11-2 ASSLGLAGVRPYEQY